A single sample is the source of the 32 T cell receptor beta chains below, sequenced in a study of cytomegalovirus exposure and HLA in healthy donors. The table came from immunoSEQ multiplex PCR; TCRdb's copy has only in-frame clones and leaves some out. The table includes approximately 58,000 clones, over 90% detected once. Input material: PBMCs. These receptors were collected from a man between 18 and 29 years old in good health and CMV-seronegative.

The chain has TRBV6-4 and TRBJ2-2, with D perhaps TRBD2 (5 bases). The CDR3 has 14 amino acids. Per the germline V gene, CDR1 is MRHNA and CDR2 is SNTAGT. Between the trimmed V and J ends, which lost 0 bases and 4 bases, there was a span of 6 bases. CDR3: CASSDSGSTGELFF. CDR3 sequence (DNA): TGTGCCAGCAGTGACTCTGGGAGCACCGGGGAGCTGTTTTTT.

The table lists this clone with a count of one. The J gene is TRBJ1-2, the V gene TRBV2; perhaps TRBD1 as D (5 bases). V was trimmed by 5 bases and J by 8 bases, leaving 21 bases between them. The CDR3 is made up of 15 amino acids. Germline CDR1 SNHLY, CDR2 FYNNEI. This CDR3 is CASSSQGVSLWGYTF. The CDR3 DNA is TGTGCCAGCAGTTCCCAGGGTGTTTCCCTGTGGGGCTACACCTTC.

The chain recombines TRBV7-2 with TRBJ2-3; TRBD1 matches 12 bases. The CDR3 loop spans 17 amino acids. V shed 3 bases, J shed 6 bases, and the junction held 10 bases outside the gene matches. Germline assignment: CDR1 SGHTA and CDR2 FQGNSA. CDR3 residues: CASSLVPGTGGPDTQYF. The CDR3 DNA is TGTGCCAGCAGCTTGGTACCCGGGACAGGGGGCCCGGATACGCAGTATTTT.

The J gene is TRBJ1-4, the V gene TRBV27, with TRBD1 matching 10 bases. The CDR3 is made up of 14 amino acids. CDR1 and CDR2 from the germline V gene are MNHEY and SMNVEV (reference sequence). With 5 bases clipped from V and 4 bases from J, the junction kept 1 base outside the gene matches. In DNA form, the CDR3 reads TGTGCCAGCAGTGGGGACAGGGGTAATGAAAAACTGTTTTTT. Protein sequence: CASSGDRGNEKLFF. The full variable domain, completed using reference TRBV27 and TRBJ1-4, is EAQVTQNPRYLITVTGKKLTVTCSQNMNHEYMSWYRQDPGLGLRQIYYSMNVEVTDKGDVPEGYKVSRKEKRNFPLILESPSPNQTSLYFCASSGDRGNEKLFFGSGTQLSVL.

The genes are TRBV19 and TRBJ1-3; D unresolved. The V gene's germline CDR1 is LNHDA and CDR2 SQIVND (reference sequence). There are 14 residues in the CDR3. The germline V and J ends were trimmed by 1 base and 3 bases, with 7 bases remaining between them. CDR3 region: CASSIGQDGNTIYF. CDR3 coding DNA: TGTGCCAGTAGTATAGGGCAGGATGGAAACACCATATATTTT.

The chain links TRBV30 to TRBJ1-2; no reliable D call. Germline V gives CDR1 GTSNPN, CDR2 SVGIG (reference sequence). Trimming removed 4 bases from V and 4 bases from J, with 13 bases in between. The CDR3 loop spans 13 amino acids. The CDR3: CAWNRQSGYGYTF. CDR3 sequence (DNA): TGTGCCTGGAACCGGCAGTCAGGCTATGGCTACACCTTC. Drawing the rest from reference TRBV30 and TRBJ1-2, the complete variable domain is SQTIHQWPATLVQPVGSPLSLECTVEGTSNPNLYWYRQAAGRGLQLLFYSVGIGQISSEVPQNLSASRPQDRQFILSSKKLLLSDSGFYLCAWNRQSGYGYTFGSGTRLTVV.

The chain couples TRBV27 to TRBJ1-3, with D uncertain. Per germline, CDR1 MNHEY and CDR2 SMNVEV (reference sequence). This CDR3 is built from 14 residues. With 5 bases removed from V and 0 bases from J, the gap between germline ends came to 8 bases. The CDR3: CASSTGSSGNTIYF. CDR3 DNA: TGTGCCAGCAGTACCGGGAGCTCTGGAAACACCATATATTTT.

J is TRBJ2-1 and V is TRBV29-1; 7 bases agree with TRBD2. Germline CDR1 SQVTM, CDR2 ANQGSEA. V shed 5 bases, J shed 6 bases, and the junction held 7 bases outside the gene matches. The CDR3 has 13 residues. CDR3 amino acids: CSVYKRDGNEQFF. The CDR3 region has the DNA TGCAGCGTTTACAAGCGGGATGGCAATGAGCAGTTCTTC.

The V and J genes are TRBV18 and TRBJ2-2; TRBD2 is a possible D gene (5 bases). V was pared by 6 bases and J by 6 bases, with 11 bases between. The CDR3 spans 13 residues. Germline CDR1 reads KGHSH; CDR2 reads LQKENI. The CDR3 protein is CASSEDFAGELFF. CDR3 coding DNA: TGTGCCAGCTCCGAGGACTTTGCCGGGGAGCTGTTTTTT.

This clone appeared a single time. The CDR3 loop reads CASRSGGSGNEQYF. The CDR3 region has the DNA TGTGCCAGCAGGTCGGGAGGGAGTGGAAACGAGCAGTACTTC. V usage is TRBV2 and J usage is TRBJ2-7; 8 positions match TRBD2. The germline CDR1 and CDR2 sequences are SNHLY and FYNNEI. CDR3 length: 14 amino acids. The V segment lost 6 bases and the J segment 5 bases; nucleotides outside the gene matches: 9. Complete variable domain (other parts from reference TRBV2 and TRBJ2-7): EPEVTQTPSHQVTQMGQEVILRCVPISNHLYFYWYRQILGQKVEFLVSFYNNEISEKSEIFDDQFSVERPDGSNFTLKIRSTKLEDSAMYFCASRSGGSGNEQYFGPGTRLTVT.

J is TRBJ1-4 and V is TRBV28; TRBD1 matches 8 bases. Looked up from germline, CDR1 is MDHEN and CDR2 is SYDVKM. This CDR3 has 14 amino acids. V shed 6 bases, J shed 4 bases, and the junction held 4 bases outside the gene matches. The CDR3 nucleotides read TGTGCCAGCAGCCGGGGACAGGATAATGAAAAACTGTTTTTT. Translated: CASSRGQDNEKLFF.

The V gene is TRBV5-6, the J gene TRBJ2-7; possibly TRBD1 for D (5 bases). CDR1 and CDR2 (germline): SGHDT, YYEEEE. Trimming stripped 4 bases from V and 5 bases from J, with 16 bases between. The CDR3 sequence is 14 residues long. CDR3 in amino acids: CASSERSGPHEQYF. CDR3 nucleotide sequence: TGTGCCAGCAGCGAAAGGTCAGGGCCCCACGAGCAGTACTTC.

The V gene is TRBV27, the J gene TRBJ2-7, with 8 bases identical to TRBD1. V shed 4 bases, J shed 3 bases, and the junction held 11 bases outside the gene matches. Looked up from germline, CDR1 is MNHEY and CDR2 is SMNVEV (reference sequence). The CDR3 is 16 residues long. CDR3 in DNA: TGTGCCAGCAGTTCTATAACACAGGGGGTTGGCTACGAGCAGTACTTC. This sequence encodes CASSSITQGVGYEQYF.

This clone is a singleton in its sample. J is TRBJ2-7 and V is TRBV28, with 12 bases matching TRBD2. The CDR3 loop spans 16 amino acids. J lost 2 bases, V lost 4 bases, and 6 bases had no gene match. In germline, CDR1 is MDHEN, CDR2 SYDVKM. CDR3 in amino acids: CASSSTGLAGAYEQYF. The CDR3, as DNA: TGTGCCAGCAGTTCCACGGGACTAGCGGGCGCCTACGAGCAGTACTTC. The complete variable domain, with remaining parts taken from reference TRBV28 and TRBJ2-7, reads DVKVTQSSRYLVKRTGEKVFLECVQDMDHENMFWYRQDPGLGLRLIYFSYDVKMKEKGDIPEGYSVSREKKERFSLILESASTNQTSMYLCASSSTGLAGAYEQYFGPGTRLTVT.

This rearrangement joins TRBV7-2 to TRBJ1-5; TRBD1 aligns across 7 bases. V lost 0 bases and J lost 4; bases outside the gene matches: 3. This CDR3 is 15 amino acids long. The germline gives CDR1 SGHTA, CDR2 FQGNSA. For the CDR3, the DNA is TGTGCCAGCAGCTTAGCTGGGGGACAGAATCAGCCCCAGCATTTT. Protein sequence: CASSLAGGQNQPQHF.

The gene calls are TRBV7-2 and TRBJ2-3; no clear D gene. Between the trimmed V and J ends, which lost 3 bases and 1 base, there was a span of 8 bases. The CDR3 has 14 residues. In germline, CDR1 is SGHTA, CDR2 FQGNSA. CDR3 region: CASSLVRGTDTQYF. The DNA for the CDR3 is TGTGCCAGCAGCTTGGTTCGGGGCACAGATACGCAGTATTTT.

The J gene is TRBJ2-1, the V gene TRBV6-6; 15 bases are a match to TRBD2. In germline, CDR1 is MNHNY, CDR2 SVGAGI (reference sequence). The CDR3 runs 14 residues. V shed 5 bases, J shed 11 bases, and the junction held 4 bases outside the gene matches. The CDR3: CASSPGLAGGQQFF. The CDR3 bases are TGTGCCAGCAGTCCGGGACTAGCGGGAGGTCAGCAGTTCTTC.

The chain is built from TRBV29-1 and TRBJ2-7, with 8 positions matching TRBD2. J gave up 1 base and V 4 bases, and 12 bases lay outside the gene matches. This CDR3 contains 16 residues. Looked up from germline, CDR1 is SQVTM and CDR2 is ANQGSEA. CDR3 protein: CSVVPGGRTLSYEQYF. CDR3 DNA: TGCAGCGTTGTCCCCGGCGGGAGGACCTTATCCTACGAGCAGTACTTC.

CDR3 nucleotides: TGTGCCAGCAGTGCTATCCAGGGGACCCAGTACTTC. Translating it yields CASSAIQGTQYF. The chain links TRBV6-6 to TRBJ2-5; D is perhaps TRBD1 (5 bases). Per germline, CDR1 MNHNY and CDR2 SVGAGI (reference sequence). The V and J ends lost 5 bases and 7 bases respectively, with 11 bases between them. The CDR3 is 12 amino acids.

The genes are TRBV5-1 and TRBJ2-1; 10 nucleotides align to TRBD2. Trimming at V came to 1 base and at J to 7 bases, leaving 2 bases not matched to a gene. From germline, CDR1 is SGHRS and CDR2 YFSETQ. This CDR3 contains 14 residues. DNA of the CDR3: TGCGCCAGCAGCTTGCTAGCGGGAGCAAATGAGCAGTTCTTC. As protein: CASSLLAGANEQFF.

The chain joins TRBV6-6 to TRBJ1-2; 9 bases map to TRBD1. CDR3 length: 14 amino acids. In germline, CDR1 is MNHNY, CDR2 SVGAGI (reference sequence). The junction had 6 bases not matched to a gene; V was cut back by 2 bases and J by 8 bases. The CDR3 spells CASSYARTGAGYTF. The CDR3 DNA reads TGTGCCAGCAGTTACGCGAGGACAGGGGCGGGCTACACCTTC.

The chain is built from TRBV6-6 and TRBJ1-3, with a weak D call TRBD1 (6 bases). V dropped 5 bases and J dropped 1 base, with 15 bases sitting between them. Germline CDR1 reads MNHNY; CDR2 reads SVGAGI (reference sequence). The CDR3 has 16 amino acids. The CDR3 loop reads CASSTRTDGSGNTIYF. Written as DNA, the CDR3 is TGTGCCAGCAGTACGAGGACAGACGGATCTGGAAACACCATATATTTT.

The DNA of the CDR3 is TGTGCCAGCAGCTCCAGGGGACAGGGATTGGATACGCAGTATTTT. It encodes CASSSRGQGLDTQYF. The J gene is TRBJ2-3, the V gene TRBV7-2, with 9 bases lining up with TRBD1. Germline V CDR1 and CDR2: SGHTA, FQGNSA. V was clipped by 4 bases and J by 6 bases; unmatched bases: 8. The CDR3 consists of 15 residues.

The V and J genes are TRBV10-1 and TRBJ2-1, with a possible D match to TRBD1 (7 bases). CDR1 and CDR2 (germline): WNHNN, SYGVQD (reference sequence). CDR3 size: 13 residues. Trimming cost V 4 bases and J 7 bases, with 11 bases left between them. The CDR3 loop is CASSVPGGNEQFF. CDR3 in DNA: TGCGCCAGCAGTGTTCCAGGGGGGAATGAGCAGTTCTTC.

CDR3 amino acids: CASGTWSGGNHEQYF. DNA for the CDR3: TGTGCCAGTGGAACCTGGTCAGGGGGAAACCACGAGCAGTACTTC. The V and J genes are TRBV19 and TRBJ2-7; 7 bases fit TRBD1. Germline V gene sequence: CDR1 LNHDA, CDR2 SQIVND (reference sequence). There are 15 residues in the CDR3. Trimming took 8 bases from V and 5 from J; bases not matched to a gene: 15.

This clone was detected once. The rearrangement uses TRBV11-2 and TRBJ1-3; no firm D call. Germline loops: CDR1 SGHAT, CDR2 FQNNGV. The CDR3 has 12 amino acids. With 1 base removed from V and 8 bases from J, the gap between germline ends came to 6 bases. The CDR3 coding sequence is TGTGCCAGCAGCTTAGTCGCAGACACCATATATTTT. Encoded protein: CASSLVADTIYF.

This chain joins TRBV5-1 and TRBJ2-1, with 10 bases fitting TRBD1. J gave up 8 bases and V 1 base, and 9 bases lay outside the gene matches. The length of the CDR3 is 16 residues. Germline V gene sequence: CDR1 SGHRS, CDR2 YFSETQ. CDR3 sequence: CASSLTGTGVLDEQFF. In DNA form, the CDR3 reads TGCGCCAGCAGCTTGACCGGGACAGGGGTGCTGGATGAGCAGTTCTTC.

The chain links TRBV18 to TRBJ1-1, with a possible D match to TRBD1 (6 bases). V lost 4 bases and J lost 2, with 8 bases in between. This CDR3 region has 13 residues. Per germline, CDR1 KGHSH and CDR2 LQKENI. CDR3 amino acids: CASSQGQNTEAFF. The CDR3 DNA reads TGTGCCAGCTCACAGGGACAAAACACTGAAGCTTTCTTT.

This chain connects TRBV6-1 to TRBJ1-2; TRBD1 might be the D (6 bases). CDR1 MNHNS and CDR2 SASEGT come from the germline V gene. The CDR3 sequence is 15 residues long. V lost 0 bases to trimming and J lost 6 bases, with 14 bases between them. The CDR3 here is CASSEASRQGNGYTF. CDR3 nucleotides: TGTGCCAGCAGTGAAGCGTCGAGGCAGGGGAATGGCTACACCTTC.

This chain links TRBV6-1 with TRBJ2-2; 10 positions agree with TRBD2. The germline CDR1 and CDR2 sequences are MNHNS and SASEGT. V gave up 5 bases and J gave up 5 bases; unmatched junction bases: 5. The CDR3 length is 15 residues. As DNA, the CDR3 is TGTGCCAGCAGTTTAGCGGGAGGAGGGACCGGGGAGCTGTTTTTT. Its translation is CASSLAGGGTGELFF.

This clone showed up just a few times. In DNA form, the CDR3 reads TGTGCCAGCAGTGAAGCAGGAGACACCGGGGAGCTGTTTTTT. It encodes CASSEAGDTGELFF. V usage is TRBV6-1 and J usage is TRBJ2-2, with no clear D. CDR3 length: 14 residues. From germline, CDR1 is MNHNS and CDR2 SASEGT. Trimming took 0 bases from V and 3 from J, leaving 5 bases between them.

CDR3 DNA sequence: TGTGCCAGCAGCTTCGACAGCTTGGGGGGCACTGAAGCTTTCTTT. It translates to CASSFDSLGGTEAFF. The rearrangement joins TRBV7-2 to TRBJ1-1; possibly TRBD1 for D (5 bases). Trimming cost V 3 bases and J 4 bases, with 15 bases left between them. CDR1 is SGHTA, CDR2 FQGNSA, per germline. CDR3 length equals 15 residues. The full variable domain, rest sourced from reference TRBV7-2 and TRBJ1-1, is GAGVSQSPSNKVTEKGKDVELRCDPISGHTALYWYRQSLGQGLEFLIYFQGNSAPDKSGLPSDRFSAERTGGSVSTLTIQRTQQEDSAVYLCASSFDSLGGTEAFFGQGTRLTVV.